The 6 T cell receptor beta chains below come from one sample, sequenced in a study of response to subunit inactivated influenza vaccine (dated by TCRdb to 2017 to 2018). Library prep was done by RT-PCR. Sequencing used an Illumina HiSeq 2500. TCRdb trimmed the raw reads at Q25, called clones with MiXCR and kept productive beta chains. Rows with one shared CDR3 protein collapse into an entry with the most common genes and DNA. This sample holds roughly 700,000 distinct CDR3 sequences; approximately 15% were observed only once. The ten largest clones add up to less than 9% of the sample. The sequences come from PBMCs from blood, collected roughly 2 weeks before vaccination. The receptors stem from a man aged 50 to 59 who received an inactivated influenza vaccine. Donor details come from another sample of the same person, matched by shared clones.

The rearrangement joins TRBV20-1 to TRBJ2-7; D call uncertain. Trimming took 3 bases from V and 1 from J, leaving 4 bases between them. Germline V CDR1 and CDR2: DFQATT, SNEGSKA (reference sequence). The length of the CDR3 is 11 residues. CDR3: CSASPSYEQYF. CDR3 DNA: TGCAGTGCTAGTCCGTCCTACGAGCAGTACTTC.

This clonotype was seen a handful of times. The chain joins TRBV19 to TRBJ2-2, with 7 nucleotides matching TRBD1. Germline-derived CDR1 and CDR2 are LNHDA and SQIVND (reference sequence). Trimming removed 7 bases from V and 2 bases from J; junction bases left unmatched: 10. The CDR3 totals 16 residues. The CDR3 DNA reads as TGTGCCAGTAATATGGAGGACAGGATAAACACCGGGGAGCTGTTTTTT. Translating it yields CASNMEDRINTGELFF. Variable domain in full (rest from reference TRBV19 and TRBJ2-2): DGGITQSPKYLFRKEGQNVTLSCEQNLNHDAMYWYRQDPGQGLRLIYYSQIVNDFQKGDIAEGYSVSREKKESFPLTVTSAQKNPTAFYLCASNMEDRINTGELFFGEGSRLTVL.

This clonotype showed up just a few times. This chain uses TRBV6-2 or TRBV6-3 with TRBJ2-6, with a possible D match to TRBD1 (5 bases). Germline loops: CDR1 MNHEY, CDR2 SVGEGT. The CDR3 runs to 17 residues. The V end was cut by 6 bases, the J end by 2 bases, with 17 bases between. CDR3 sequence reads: CASRNEDSFPGANVLTF. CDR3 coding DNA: TGTGCCAGCAGGAACGAAGACAGCTTCCCTGGGGCCAACGTCCTGACTTTC.

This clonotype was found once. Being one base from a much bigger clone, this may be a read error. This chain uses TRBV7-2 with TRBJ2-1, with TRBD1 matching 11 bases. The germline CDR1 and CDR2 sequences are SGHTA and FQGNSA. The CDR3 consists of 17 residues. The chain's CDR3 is CASSLAGTGGSYNEKFF. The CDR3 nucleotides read TGTGCCAGCAGCTTAGCGGGGACAGGGGGTTCCTACAATGAGAAGTTCTTC.

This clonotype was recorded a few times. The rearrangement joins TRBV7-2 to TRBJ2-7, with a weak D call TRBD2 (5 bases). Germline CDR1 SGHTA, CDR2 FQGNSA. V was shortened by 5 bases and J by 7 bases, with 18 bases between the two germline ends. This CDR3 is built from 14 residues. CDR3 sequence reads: CASSPRITPGEQYF. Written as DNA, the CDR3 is TGTGCCAGCAGCCCACGTATCACACCGGGGGAGCAGTACTTC.

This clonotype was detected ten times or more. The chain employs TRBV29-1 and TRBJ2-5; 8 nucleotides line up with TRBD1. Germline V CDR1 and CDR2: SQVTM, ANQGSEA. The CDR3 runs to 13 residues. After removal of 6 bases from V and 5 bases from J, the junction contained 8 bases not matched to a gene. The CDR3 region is CSVRGTGGETQYF. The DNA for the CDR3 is TGCAGCGTCCGGGGGACAGGCGGGGAGACCCAGTACTTC. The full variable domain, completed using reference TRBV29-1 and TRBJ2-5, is SAVISQKPSRDICQRGTSLTIQCQVDSQVTMMFWYRQQPGQSLTLIATANQGSEATYESGFVIDKFPISRPNLTFSTLTVSNMSPEDSSIYLCSVRGTGGETQYFGPGTRLLVL.